Listed below are T cell receptor beta chains from one sample, sequenced in a study of STAT3 mutations in large granular lymphocyte leukemia. TCRdb keeps only in-frame clones here, not all; method: immunoSEQ multiplex PCR. The sample has a few thousand clones; approximately 50% are singletons. The sample consisted of peripheral blood mononuclear cells. These TCRs come from a woman aged 65 to 85 with T-cell large granular lymphocyte leukemia. Some clones in this sample may be carry-over from other donors' samples. The CDR3 runs from the conserved cysteine through the conserved F or W. The D gene is left open where the match is weak. Rows give clone size only sometimes, using once, few, many, or a class for an expanded clone.

>NA|NA|TRBV5-1|TRBJ2-7
TGCGCCAGCAGCTTGGGTCCCCAGACAGGGAGGGAGAACGAGCAGTACTTC
CASSLGPQTGRENEQYF
>TRBD2|NA|TRBV29-1|TRBJ2-2
TGCAGCGCCGAGACTAGCGGTAACACCGGGGAGCTGTTTTTT
CSAETSGNTGELFF
>TRBD2|NA|TRBV5-1|TRBJ2-7
TGCGCCAGCAGCTTGGGGGGACTAGCGGGAGACCCATACGAGCAGTACTTC
CASSLGGLAGDPYEQYF
>NA|NA|TRBV5-5|TRBJ2-7
TGTGCCAGCAGCCCAGCAGGTAGGGGATTCGACGAGCAGTACTTC
CASSPAGRGFDEQYF
>NA|NA|TRBV30|TRBJ1-1
TGTGCCTGGAGTCAAACTTCGAACACTGAAGCTTTCTTT
CAWSQTSNTEAFF
>NA|NA|TRBV6-5|TRBJ1-2
TGTGCCAGCAGTACGGGATCGGGCCTTAGGGAAGGCTACACCTTC
CASSTGSGLREGYTF
>NA|NA|TRBV30|TRBJ1-5
TGTGCCTGGACGCGGGACGGACGGAATCAGCCCCAGCATTTT
CAWTRDGRNQPQHF
>TRBD1|few|TRBV7-9|TRBJ2-7
TGTGCCAGCAGCTTCCGGGACAGTTCCTACGAGCAGTACTTC
CASSFRDSSYEQYF
>TRBD1|few|TRBV27|TRBJ1-1
TGTGCCAGCACTGGACAGGGGAGCGGAGGCACTGAAGCTTTCTTT
CASTGQGSGGTEAFF
>TRBD1|NA|TRBV18|TRBJ2-7
TGTGCCAGCTCACCCACGGGACAGGGGACCTACGAGCAGTACTTC
CASSPTGQGTYEQYF
>NA|few|TRBV30|TRBJ1-5
TGTGCCTGGAGTGGGGACCGGGGTATTGTTCAGCCCCAGCATTTT
CAWSGDRGIVQPQHF
>NA|NA|TRBV18|TRBJ1-5
TGTGCCAGCTCACGGTATCAAGAGCCCCAGCATTTT
CASSRYQEPQHF
>NA|NA|TRBV18|TRBJ1-1
TGTGCCAGCTCACGAGGGGGGCCCAACACTGAAGCTTTCTTT
CASSRGGPNTEAFF
>TRBD2|few|TRBV7-8|TRBJ2-5
TGTGCCAGCAGCTCGAAACTAGCGGGCCAAGAGACCCAGTACTTC
CASSSKLAGQETQYF
>TRBD1|few|TRBV30|TRBJ1-5
TGTGCCTGGAGTCTTCTCAGGGGGCAGCCCCAGCATTTT
CAWSLLRGQPQHF
>TRBD2|few|TRBV4-2|TRBJ2-7
TGTGCCAGCAGCCAAGAAGCGGGAAGCTCCTACGAGCAGTACTTC
CASSQEAGSSYEQYF
>TRBD2|NA|TRBV10-3|TRBJ2-1
TGTGCCATCAGTGAGTATGCTAGCGGGACCAGCTCCTACAATGAGCAGTTCTTC
CAISEYASGTSSYNEQFF
>NA|few|TRBV5-4|TRBJ1-2
TGTGCCAGCAGCTTGCACGGCATTGGGGGCGGCTATGGCTACACCTTC
CASSLHGIGGGYGYTF
>NA|few|TRBV6-4|TRBJ2-3
TGTGCCAGCAGTGACAGGGACGCAGATACGCAGTATTTT
CASSDRDADTQYF
>NA|NA|TRBV30|TRBJ2-7
TGTGCCTGGAGCCCACGTACCGGGGACGAGCAGTACTTC
CAWSPRTGDEQYF
>TRBD2|NA|TRBV30|TRBJ2-3
TGTGCCTGGAGTCACTCACCGGAATGGCGGGAGGCAGATACGCAGTATTTT
CAWSHSPEWREADTQYF
>TRBD1|medium-sized|TRBV6-6|TRBJ2-1
TGTGCCAGCATTTTGAACCGGGACAGGATCTACAATGAGCAGTTCTTC
CASILNRDRIYNEQFF
>NA|NA|TRBV19|TRBJ2-7
TGTGCCAGTAGTATCTCCGACAGTTCCTACGAGCAGTACTTC
CASSISDSSYEQYF
>NA|NA|TRBV27|TRBJ2-7
TGTGCCAGCAGTTTATCGTTCGGCCCCTACGAGCAGTACTTC
CASSLSFGPYEQYF